This TCR beta chain was recovered during a study of OX40 agonist ivuxolimab in advanced cancers. Study overall: It was permissible to have had prior anti-PD-1, anti-PD-L1 or anti-CTLA-4 therapy, and around 40% had some. Three patients, one with hepatocellular carcinoma and two with cutaneous melanoma, responded partially. Notes on the study in general: Undetermined was the antigen specificity of the expanded peripheral T cells.

Assay: immunoSEQ multiplex PCR; the TCRdb copy retains only in-frame clones and omits some. Seen here are about 73,000 clones, approximately 79% observed once, and the top ten hold approximately 2.4%. As for this clone: Its antigen is not known.

This TCR was sampled from an adult with an advanced solid tumor such as melanoma, head and neck, liver or kidney cancer. This specimen was CD4+ or CD8+ T cells sorted from blood, taken in a trial of the OX40 agonist ivuxolimab.

In nucleotides, the CDR3 is TGTGCTAGTGGCGCAGGGACAGGGGGTGCCGGCGAAAAACTGTTTTTT. Translating it yields CASGAGTGGAGEKLFF. V gene TRBV12-5 combines with J gene TRBJ1-4; 11 positions agree with TRBD1. This CDR3 spans 16 amino acids. V lost 6 bases and J lost 8; bases outside the gene matches: 11. The germline V gene has CDR1 LGHNT and CDR2 FRNRAP.